The entry that follows covers one TCR beta chain sequence. Its antigen remains unidentified. The record has no base qualities; no much larger clone is one base away. The germline V gene encodes CDR1 MGHDK and CDR2 SYGVNS. The CDR3 numbers 13 residues from cysteine through phenylalanine. Only the CDR3 part of the read is kept: 39 bases, read in frame from the first base. V is shortened by 7 bases, J by 8 bases, and the region joining them spans 17 bases. The sample originates from a study of control samples from healthy donors and cancer patients (dated by TCRdb to the early 2020s). Library prep was done by the immunoSEQ multiplex PCR assay. Imported from immuneACCESS, the table was reduced by TCRdb to in-frame sequences with V and J called. These copies leave out some clones; in studies compared against another copy, an unresolved V gene accounts for under half, and the cause of the remainder is not known. This sample comprises 2,500 to 3,500 clones, around 94% of them detected only once. About 33% of the sample goes to the ten largest clones.

The sequencing input was PBMCs. This TCR was recovered from a man in his sixties or seventies with lung cancer. Here the chain combines TRBV25-1 and TRBJ1-2; a tentative D call is TRBD1 (5 bases match). The CDR3 reads CASNWGVGTGYTF. The nucleotide sequence is given as TGTGCCAGCAATTGGGGCGTGGGTACGGGCTACACCTTC.